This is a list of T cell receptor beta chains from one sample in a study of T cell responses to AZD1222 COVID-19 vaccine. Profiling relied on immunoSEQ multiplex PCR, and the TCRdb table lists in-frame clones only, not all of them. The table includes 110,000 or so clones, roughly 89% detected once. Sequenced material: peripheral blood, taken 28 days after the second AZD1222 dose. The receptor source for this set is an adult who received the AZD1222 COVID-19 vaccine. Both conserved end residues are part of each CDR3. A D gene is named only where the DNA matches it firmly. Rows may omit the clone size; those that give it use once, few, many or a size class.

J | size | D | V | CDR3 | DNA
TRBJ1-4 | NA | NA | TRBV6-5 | CASSYPQAATNEKLFF | TGTGCCAGCAGTTACCCACAGGCGGCAACTAATGAAAAACTGTTTTTT
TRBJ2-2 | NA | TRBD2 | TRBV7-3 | CASSRTGLAGARIYGELFF | TGTGCCAGCAGCAGAACGGGACTAGCGGGAGCCCGAATTTACGGGGAGCTGTTTTTT
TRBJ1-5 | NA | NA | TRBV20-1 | CSASGGRSNQPQHF | TGCAGTGCTAGTGGGGGACGGTCAAATCAGCCCCAGCATTTT
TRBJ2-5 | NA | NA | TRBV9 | CASSRGGSRETQYF | TGTGCCAGCAGCCGAGGGGGTTCTCGAGAGACCCAGTACTTC
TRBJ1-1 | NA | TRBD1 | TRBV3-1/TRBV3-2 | CASSQPKDRGWTEAFF | TGTGCCAGCAGCCAACCCAAGGACAGGGGATGGACTGAAGCTTTCTTT
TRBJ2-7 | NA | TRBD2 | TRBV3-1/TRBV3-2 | CASSYSGGAHEQYF | TGTGCCAGCAGCTATAGCGGGGGGGCCCACGAGCAGTACTTC
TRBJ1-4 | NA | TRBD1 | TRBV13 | CASSFSTGAYGRKLFF | TGTGCCAGCAGCTTTTCGACAGGGGCTTACGGGAGAAAACTGTTTTTT
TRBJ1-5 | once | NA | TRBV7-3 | CASSLGENQPQHF | TGTGCCAGCAGCTTAGGGGAGAATCAGCCCCAGCATTTT
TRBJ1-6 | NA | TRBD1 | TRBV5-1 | CASSFGMTGVDSPLHF | TGCGCCAGCAGCTTTGGGATGACAGGGGTAGATTCACCCCTCCACTTT
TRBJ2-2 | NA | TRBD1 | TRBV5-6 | CASSVSIPGQGARTGELFF | TGTGCCAGCAGCGTGTCCATTCCGGGACAGGGGGCGAGGACCGGGGAGCTGTTTTTT
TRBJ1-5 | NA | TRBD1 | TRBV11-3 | CASETGPQPQHF | TGTGCCAGCGAGACAGGGCCTCAGCCCCAGCATTTT
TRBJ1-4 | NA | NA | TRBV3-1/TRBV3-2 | CASSHLATDNEKLFF | TGTGCCAGCAGCCATTTGGCGACAGATAATGAAAAACTGTTTTTT
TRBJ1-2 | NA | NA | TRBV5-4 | CASSLDSNYGYTF | TGTGCCAGCAGCCTGGACAGTAACTATGGCTACACCTTC
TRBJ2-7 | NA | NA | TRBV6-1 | CASSEGFRDKGYEQYF | TGTGCCAGCAGTGAAGGTTTCCGGGACAAGGGCTACGAGCAGTACTTC
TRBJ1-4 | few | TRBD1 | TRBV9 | CASSVGIRTGEAEKLFF | TGTGCCAGCAGCGTCGGAATCCGGACAGGGGAGGCGGAAAAACTGTTTTTT
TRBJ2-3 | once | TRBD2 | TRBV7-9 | CASSLEGLRTDTQYF | TGTGCCAGCAGCTTAGAGGGACTACGCACAGATACGCAGTATTTT
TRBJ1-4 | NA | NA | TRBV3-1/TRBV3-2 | CASSQGRDTANEKLFF | TGTGCCAGCAGCCAAGGGCGGGACACCGCTAATGAAAAACTGTTTTTT
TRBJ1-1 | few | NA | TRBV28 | CASSLRQGMNTEAFF | TGTGCCAGCAGTTTACGCCAGGGGATGAACACTGAAGCTTTCTTT
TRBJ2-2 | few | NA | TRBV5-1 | CASRKEPTNTGELFF | TGCGCCAGCCGCAAGGAGCCGACGAACACCGGGGAGCTGTTTTTT
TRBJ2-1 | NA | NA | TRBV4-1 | CASSQEQGGKRNEQFF | TGCGCCAGCAGCCAAGAACAGGGCGGGAAACGCAATGAGCAGTTCTTC
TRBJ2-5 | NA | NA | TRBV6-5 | CASSPQGGETQYF | TGTGCCAGCAGTCCTCAGGGTGGTGAGACCCAGTACTTC
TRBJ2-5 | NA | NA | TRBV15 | CATGRGVEETQYF | TGTGCCACCGGCCGAGGGGTTGAGGAGACCCAGTACTTC
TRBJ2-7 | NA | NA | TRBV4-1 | CASSHPKGGSRTYEQYF | TGCGCCAGCAGCCACCCCAAGGGTGGTAGCCGAACCTACGAGCAGTACTTC
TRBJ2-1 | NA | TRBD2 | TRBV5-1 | CASSLFGTSEYEQFF | TGCGCCAGCAGCTTGTTCGGGACTAGTGAGTATGAGCAGTTCTTC
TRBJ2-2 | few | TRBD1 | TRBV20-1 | CSASDPGTGGGELFF | TGCAGTGCTAGTGATCCCGGGACAGGGGGTGGGGAGCTGTTTTTT